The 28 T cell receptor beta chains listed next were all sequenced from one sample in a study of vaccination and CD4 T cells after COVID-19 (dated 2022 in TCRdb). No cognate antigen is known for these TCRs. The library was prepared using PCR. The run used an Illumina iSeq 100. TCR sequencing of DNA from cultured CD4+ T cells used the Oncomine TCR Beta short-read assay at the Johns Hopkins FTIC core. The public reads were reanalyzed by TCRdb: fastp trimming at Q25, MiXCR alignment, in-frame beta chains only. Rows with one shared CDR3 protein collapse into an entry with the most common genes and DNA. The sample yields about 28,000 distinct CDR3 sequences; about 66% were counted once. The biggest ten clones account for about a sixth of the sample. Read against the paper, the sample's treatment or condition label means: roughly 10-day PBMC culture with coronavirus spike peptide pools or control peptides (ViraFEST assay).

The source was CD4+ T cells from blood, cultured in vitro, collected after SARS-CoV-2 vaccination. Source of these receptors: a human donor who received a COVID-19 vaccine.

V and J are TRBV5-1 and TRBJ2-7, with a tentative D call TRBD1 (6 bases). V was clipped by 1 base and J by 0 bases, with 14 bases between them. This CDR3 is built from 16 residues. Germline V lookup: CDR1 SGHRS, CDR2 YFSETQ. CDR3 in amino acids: CASSLFDRSLSYEQYF. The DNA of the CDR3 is TGCGCCAGCAGCTTGTTCGACAGGTCCCTCTCCTACGAGCAGTACTTC. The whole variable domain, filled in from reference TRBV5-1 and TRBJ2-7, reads KAGVTQTPRYLIKTRGQQVTLSCSPISGHRSVSWYQQTPGQGLQFLFEYFSETQRNKGNFPGRFSGRQFSNSRSEMNVSTLELGDSALYLCASSLFDRSLSYEQYFGPGTRLTVT.

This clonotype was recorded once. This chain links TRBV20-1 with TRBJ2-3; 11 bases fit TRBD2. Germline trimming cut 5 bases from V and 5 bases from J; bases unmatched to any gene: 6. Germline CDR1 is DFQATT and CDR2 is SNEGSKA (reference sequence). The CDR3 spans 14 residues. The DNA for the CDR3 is TGCAGTGCTCGTAGCGGGGGGGCCGGAGATACGCAGTATTTT. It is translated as CSARSGGAGDTQYF.

This CDR3 is CASGLVPDRGQQYF. DNA for the CDR3: TGTGCTAGTGGTTTGGTACCCGACAGGGGTCAGCAGTACTTC. This chain joins TRBV12-5 and TRBJ2-7; 8 bases fit TRBD1. The CDR3 spans 14 residues. Germline values: CDR1 LGHNT, CDR2 FRNRAP. V was pared by 0 bases and J by 8 bases, with 6 bases of the junction left unmatched.

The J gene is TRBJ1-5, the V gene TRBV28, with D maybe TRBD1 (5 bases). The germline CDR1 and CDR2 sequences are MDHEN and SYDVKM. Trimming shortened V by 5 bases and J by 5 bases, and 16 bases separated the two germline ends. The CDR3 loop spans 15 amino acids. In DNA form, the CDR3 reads TGTGCCAGCAGTGCCTCAACCGGGGCCTATCAGCCCCAGCATTTT. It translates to CASSASTGAYQPQHF.

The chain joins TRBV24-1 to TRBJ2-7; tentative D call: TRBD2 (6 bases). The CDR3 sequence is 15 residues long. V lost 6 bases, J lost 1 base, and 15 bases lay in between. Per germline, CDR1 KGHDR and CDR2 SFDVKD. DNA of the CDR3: TGTGCCACCAGTCCTGGGGGAGGAAGATCCTACGAGCAGTACTTC. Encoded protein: CATSPGGGRSYEQYF.

This CDR3 reads CASSYGGGVNTEAFF. CDR3 bases: TGTGCCAGTAGTTACGGGGGAGGAGTGAACACTGAAGCTTTCTTT. The chain is built from TRBV19 and TRBJ1-1, with TRBD1 as a possible D gene (5 bases). V was pared by 5 bases and J by 0 bases, with 13 bases between. This CDR3 spans 15 amino acids. Per the germline V gene, CDR1 is LNHDA and CDR2 is SQIVND (reference sequence).

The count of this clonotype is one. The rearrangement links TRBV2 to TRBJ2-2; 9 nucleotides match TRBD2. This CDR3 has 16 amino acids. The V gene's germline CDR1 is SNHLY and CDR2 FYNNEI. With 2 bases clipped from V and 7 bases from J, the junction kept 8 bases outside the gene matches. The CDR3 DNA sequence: TGTGCCAGCAGTGAATACGCGGGGGGGCTGAACGGGGAGCTGTTTTTT. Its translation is CASSEYAGGLNGELFF.

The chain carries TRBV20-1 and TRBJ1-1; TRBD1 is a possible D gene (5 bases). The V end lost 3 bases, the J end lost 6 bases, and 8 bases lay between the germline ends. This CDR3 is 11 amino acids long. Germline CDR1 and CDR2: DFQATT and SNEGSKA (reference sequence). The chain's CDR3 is CSASRQSEAFF. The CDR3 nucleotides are TGCAGTGCTAGTCGACAGTCTGAAGCTTTCTTT.

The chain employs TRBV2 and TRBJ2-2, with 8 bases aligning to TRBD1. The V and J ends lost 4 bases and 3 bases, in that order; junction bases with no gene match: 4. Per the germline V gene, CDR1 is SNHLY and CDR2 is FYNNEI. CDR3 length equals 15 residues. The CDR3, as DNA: TGTGCCAGCAGTGTCTTGACAGGGGACACCGGGGAGCTGTTTTTT. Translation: CASSVLTGDTGELFF.

The CDR3 sequence is CASSATGGGTEAFF. In DNA form, the CDR3 reads TGTGCCAGCAGTGCAACAGGGGGTGGCACTGAAGCTTTCTTT. The chain combines TRBV25-1 with TRBJ1-1, with TRBD1 matching over 8 bases. The ends lost 4 bases at V and 4 bases at J; junction bases unmatched: 5. The germline V gene encodes CDR1 MGHDK and CDR2 SYGVNS. The CDR3 is 14 amino acids.

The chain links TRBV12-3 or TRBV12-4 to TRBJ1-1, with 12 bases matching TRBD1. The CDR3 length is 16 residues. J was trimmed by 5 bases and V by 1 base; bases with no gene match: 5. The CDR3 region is CASSLGGTGGYTEAFF. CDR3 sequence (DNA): TGTGCCAGCAGTTTAGGGGGGACAGGGGGCTATACTGAAGCTTTCTTT.

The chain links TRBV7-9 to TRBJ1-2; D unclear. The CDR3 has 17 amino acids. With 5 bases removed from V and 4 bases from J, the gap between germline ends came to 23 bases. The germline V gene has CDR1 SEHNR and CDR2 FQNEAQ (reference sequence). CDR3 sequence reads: CASSTMSGRSGVYGYTF. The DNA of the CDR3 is TGTGCCAGCAGCACCATGAGTGGGCGCTCTGGGGTCTATGGCTACACCTTC.

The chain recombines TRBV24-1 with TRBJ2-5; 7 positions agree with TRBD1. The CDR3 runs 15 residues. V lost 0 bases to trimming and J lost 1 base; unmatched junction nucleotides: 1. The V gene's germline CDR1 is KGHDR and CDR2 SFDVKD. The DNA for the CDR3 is TGTGCCACCAGTGATTTGAGGACAGGCCAAGAGACCCAGTACTTC. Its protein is CATSDLRTGQETQYF.

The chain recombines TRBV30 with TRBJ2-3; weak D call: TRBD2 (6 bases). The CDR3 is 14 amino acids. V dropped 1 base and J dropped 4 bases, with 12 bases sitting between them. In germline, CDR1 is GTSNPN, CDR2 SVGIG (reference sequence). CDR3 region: CAWSGTSRADTQYF. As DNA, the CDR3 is TGTGCCTGGAGTGGAACTAGCCGAGCAGATACGCAGTATTTT.

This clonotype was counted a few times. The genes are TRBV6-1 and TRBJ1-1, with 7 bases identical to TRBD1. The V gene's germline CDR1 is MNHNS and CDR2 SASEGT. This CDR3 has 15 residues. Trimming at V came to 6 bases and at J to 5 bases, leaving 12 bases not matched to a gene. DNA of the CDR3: TGTGCCAGCAGCCCATTACAGGGGTTGGGGACTGAAGCTTTCTTT. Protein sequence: CASSPLQGLGTEAFF.

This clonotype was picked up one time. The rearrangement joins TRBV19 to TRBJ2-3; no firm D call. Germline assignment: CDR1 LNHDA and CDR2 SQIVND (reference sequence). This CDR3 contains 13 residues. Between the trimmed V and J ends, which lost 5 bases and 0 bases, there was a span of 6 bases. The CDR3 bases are TGTGCCAGTAGTTTGGGTAGCACAGATACGCAGTATTTT. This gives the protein CASSLGSTDTQYF.

The CDR3, as DNA: TGTGCCAGCAGTGTCGGGACAGACTCTGGAAACACCATATATTTT. Its protein is CASSVGTDSGNTIYF. This chain connects TRBV6-1 to TRBJ1-3, with 7 bases identical to TRBD1. The junction had 3 bases not matched to a gene; V was cut back by 4 bases and J by 0 bases. There are 15 residues in the CDR3. In germline, CDR1 is MNHNS, CDR2 SASEGT.

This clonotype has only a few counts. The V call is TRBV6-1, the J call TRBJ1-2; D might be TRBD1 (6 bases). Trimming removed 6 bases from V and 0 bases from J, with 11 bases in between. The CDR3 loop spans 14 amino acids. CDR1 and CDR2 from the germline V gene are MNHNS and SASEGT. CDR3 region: CASSRGTSNYGYTF. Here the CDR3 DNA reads TGTGCCAGCAGCCGCGGGACATCTAACTATGGCTACACCTTC.

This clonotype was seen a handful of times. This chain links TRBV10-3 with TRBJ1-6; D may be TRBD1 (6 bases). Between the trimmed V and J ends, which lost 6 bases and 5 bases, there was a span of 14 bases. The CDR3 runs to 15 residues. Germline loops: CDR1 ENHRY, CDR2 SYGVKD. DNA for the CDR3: TGTGCCATCAGAAACGACAGGCCGGATAATTCACCCCTCCACTTT. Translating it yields CAIRNDRPDNSPLHF.

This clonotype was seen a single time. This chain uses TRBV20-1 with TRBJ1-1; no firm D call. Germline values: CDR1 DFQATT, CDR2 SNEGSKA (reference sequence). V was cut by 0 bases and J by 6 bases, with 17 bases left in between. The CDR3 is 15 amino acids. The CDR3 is CSARDMMDPRAEAFF. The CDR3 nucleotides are TGCAGTGCTAGAGATATGATGGACCCGAGGGCTGAAGCTTTCTTT.

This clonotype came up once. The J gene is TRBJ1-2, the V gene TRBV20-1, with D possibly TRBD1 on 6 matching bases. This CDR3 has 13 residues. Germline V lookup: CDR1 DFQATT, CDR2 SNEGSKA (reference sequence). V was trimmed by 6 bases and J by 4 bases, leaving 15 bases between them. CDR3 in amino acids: CSAPPGTSYGYTF. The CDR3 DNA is TGCAGTGCACCCCCCGGGACAAGCTATGGCTACACCTTC.

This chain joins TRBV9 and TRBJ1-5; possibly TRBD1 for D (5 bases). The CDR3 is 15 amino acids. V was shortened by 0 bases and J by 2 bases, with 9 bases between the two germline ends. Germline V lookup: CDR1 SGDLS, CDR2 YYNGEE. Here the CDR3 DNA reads TGTGCCAGCAGCGTAGGAGGGACGCGCAATCAGCCCCAGCATTTT. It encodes CASSVGGTRNQPQHF.

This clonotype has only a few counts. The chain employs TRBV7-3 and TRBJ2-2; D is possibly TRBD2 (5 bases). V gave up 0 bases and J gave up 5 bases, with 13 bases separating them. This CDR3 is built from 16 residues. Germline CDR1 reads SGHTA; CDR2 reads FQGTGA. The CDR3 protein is CASSLTGGRVTGELFF. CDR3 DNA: TGTGCCAGCAGCTTAACAGGCGGGCGGGTTACCGGGGAGCTGTTTTTT.

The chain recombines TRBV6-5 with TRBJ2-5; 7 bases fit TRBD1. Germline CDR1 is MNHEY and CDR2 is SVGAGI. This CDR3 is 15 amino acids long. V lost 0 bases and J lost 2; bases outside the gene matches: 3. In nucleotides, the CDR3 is TGTGCCAGCAGTTACTCCCGGACAGGTCAAGAGACCCAGTACTTC. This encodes CASSYSRTGQETQYF.

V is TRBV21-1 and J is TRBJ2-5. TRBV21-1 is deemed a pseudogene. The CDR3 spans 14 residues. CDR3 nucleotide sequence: TGTGCCAGCAGCAAAGTCCCAGAGAAAGAGACCCAGTACTTC. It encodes CASSKVPEKETQYF.

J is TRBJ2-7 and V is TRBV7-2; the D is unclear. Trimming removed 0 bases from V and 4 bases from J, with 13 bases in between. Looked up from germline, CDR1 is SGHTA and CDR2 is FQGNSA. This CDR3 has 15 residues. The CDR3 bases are TGTGCCAGCAGCTTAGCAGGGCGTACGTGGTACGAGCAGTACTTC. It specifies CASSLAGRTWYEQYF.

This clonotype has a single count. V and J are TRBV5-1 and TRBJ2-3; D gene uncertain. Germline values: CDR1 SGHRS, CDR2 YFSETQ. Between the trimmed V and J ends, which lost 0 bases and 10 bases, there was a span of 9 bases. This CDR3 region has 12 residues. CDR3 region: CASSLDLEAQYF. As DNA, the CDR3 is TGCGCCAGCAGCTTGGATCTAGAGGCGCAGTATTTT.

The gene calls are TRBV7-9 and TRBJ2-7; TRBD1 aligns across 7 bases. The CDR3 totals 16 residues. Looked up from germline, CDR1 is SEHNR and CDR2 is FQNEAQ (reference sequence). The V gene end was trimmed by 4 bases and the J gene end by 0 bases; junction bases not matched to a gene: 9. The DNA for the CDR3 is TGTGCCAGCAGCTCCGCTTTCAGGACAGGCTCCTACGAGCAGTACTTC. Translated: CASSSAFRTGSYEQYF.